The subject of this entry is one TCR beta chain. Some clones are missing from TCRdb's copy, which holds only in-frame ones; the method was immunoSEQ multiplex PCR. Of around 2,100,000 clones in the sample, around 96% were seen once. Positively selected for CCR7, the CD45RO-negative cells used as naive CD8 cells excluded terminally differentiated effector memory CD45RA+ cells. This entry comes from a study of shared clonotypes between healthy human individuals. With V trimmed by 5 bases and J by 8 bases, 10 bases remained unmatched. This CDR3 region has 14 residues. The germline CDR1 and CDR2 sequences are MNHEY and SMNVEV (reference sequence).

J is TRBJ1-2 and V is TRBV27, with 8 nucleotides matching TRBD1. Sequencing was done on a sample of naive CD8+ T cells sorted from blood. The receptor was derived from a man younger than 35 in good health. The CDR3 protein is CASSPLGQGKGYTF. The CDR3 nucleotides are TGTGCCAGCAGTCCCCTAGGACAGGGTAAAGGCTACACCTTC.